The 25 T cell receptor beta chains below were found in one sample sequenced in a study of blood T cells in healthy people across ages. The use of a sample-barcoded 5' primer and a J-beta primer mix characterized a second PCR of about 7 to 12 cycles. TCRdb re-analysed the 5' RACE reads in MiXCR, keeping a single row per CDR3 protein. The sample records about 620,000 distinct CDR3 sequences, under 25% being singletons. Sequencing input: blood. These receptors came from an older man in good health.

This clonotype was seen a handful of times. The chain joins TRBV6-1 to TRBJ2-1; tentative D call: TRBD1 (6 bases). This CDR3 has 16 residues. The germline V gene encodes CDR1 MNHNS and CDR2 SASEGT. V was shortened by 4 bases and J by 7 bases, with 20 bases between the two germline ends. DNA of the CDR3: TGTGCCAGCAGTGTCAGGGGCCTTAATGCAAGGAATGAGCAGTTCTTC. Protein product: CASSVRGLNARNEQFF.

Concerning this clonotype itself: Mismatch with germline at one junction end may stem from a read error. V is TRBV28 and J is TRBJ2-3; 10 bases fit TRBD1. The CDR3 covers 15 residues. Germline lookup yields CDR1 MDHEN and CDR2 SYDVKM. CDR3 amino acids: CASSLVGTGADTQYF. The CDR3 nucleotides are TGTGCCAGCAGTTTGGTTGGGACAGGGGCGGATACACAGTATTTT.

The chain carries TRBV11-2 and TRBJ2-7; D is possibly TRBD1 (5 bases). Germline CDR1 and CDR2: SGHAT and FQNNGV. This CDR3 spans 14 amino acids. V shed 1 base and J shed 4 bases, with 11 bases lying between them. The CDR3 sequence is CASSLGTTNYEQYF. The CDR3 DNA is TGTGCCAGCAGCTTAGGGACAACTAATTACGAGCAGTACTTC.

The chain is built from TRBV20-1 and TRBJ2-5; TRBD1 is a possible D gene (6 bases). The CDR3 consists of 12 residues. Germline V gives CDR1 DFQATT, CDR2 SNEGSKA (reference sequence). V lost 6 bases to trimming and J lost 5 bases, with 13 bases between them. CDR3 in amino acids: CSAATGTETQYF. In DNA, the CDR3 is TGCAGTGCAGCTACAGGGACGGAGACCCAGTACTTC.

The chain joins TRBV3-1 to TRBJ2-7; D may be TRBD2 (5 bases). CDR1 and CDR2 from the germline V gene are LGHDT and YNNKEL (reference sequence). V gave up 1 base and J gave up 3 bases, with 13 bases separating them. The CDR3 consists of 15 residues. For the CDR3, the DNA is TGTGCCAGCAGCCAAGCGACCCGGAGGAGCTACGAGCAGTACTTC. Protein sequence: CASSQATRRSYEQYF.

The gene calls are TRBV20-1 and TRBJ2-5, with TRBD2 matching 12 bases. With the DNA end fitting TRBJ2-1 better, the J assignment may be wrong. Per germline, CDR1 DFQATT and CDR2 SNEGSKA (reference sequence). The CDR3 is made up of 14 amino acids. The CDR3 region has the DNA TGCAGTGCTAAAGGACTAGCGGGGAGTTATGAGCAGTTCTTC. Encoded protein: CSAKGLAGSYEQFF.

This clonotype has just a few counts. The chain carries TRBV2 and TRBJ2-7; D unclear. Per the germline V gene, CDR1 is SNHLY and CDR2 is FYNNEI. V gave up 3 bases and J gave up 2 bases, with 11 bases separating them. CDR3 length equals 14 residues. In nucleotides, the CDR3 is TGTGCCAGCAGTGAGCCGTCGGCAGCCTACGAGCAGTACTTC. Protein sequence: CASSEPSAAYEQYF.

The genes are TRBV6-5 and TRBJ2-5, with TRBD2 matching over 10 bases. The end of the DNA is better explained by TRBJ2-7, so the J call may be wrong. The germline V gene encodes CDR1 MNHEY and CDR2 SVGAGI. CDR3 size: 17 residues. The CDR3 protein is CASSYSLLAGGSYEQYF. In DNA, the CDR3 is TGTGCCAGCAGTTACTCGTTATTAGCGGGAGGATCCTACGAGCAGTACTTC.

CDR3 sequence (DNA): TGTGCCAGCAGTTTAAGACTGAGCACAGATACGCAGTATTTT. Protein product: CASSLRLSTDTQYF. The V and J genes are TRBV28 and TRBJ2-3; D is uncertain. Germline V gene sequence: CDR1 MDHEN, CDR2 SYDVKM. This CDR3 is built from 14 residues. The germline V and J ends were trimmed by 2 bases and 0 bases, with 6 bases remaining between them.

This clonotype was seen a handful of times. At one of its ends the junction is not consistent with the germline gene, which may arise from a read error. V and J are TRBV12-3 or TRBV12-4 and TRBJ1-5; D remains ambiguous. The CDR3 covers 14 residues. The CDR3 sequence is CAGSQEIRNQPQHF. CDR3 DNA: TGTGCCGGCAGCCAGGAAATAAGGAATCAGCCCCAGCATTTT.

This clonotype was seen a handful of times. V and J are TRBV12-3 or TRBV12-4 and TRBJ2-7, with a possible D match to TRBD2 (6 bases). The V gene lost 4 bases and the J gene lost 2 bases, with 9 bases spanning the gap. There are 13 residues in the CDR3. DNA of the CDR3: TGTGCCAGCAGTTATAGCGGTCCCTACGAGCAGTACTTC. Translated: CASSYSGPYEQYF.

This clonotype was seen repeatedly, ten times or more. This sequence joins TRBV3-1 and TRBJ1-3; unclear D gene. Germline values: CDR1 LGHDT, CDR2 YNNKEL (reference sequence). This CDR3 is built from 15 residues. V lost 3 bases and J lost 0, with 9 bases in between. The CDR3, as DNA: TGTGCCAGCAGCCACCCCGGGAGCTCTGGAAACACCATATATTTT. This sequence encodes CASSHPGSSGNTIYF.

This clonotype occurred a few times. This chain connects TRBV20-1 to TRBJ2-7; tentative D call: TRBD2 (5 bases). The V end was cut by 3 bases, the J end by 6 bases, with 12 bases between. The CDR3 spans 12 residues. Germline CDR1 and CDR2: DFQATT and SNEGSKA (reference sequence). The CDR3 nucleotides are TGCAGTGCTAGTCCTCGGGAAACCGAGCAGTACTTC. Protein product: CSASPRETEQYF.

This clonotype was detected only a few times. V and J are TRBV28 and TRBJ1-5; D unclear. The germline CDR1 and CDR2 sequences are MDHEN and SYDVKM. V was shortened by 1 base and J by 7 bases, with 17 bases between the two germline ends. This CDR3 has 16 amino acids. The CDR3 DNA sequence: TGTGCCAGCAGTTTATATTACCGGGGAAGCGGCCAGCCCCAGCATTTT. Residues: CASSLYYRGSGQPQHF.

CDR3 in amino acids: CASSEEGWGRGKETQYF. Here the CDR3 DNA reads TGTGCCAGCAGTGAAGAAGGGTGGGGCAGGGGCAAAGAGACCCAGTACTTC. The chain has TRBV6-1 and TRBJ2-5; D perhaps matches TRBD1 (6 bases). The CDR3 has 17 residues. Germline V gene data show CDR1 as MNHNS and CDR2 as SASEGT. Trimming took off 1 base at V and 3 bases at J, with 18 bases between the two ends.

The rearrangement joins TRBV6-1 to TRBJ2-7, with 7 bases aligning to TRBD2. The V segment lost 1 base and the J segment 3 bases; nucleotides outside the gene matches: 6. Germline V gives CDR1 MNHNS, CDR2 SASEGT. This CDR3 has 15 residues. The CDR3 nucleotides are TGTGCCAGCAGTGAAGACCGACTAGCACGCTACGAGCAGTACTTC. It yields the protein CASSEDRLARYEQYF.

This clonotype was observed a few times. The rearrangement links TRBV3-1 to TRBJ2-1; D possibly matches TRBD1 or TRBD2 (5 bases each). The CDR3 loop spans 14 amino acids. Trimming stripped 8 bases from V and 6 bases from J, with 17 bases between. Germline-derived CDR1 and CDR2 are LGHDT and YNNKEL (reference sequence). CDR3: CASSRRGPSNEQFF. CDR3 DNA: TGTGCCAGCTCTCGCCGGGGACCAAGCAATGAGCAGTTCTTC.

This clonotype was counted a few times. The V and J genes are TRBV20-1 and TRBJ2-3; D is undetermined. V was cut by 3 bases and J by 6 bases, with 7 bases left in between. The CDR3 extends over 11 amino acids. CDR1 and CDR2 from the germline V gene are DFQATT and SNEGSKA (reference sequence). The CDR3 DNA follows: TGCAGTGCTAGTACAGTGGATACGCAGTATTTT. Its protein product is CSASTVDTQYF.

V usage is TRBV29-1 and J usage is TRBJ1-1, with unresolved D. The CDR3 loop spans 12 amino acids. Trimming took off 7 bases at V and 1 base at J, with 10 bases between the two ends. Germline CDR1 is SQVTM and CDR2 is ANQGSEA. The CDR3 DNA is TGCAGCGCCCGGATAGGGAACACTGAAGCTTTCTTT. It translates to CSARIGNTEAFF.

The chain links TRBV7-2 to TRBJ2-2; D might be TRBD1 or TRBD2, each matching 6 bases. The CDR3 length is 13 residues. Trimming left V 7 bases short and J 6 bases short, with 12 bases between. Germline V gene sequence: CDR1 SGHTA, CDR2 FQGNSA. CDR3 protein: CASNRGAPGELFF. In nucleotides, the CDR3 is TGTGCCAGCAATAGGGGGGCACCCGGGGAGCTGTTTTTT.

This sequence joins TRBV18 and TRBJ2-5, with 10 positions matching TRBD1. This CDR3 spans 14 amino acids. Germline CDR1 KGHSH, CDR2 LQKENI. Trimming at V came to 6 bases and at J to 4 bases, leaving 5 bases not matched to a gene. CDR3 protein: CASSRRQGAETQYF. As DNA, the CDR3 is TGTGCCAGCTCTCGGAGACAGGGGGCAGAGACCCAGTACTTC.

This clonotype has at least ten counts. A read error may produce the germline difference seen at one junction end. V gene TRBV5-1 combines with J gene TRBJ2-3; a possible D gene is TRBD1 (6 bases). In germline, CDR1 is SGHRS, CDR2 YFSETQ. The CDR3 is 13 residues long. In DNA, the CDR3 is TGTGCCAGCAGCTTAGGGGGATCAGATACGCAGTATTTT. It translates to CASSLGGSDTQYF.

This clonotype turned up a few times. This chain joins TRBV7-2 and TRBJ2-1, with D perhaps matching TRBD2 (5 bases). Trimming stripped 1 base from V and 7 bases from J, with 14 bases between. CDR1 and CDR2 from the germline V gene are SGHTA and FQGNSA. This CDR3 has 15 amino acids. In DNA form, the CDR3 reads TGTGCCAGCAGCTTAGTCCGGGGAAGTAGGAATGAGCAGTTCTTC. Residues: CASSLVRGSRNEQFF.

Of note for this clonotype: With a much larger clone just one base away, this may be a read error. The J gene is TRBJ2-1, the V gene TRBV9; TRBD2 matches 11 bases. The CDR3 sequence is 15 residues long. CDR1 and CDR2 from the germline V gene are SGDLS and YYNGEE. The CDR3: CASSVGSGRDNERFF. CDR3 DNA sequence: TGTGCCAGCAGCGTAGGTAGCGGGAGGGATAATGAGCGGTTCTTC.

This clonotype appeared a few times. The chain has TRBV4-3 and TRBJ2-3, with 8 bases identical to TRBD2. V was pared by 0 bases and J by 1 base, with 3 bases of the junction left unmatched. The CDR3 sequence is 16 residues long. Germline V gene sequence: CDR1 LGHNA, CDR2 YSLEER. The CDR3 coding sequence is TGCGCCAGCAGCCAAGATAGCGGGGCCGGCACAGATACGCAGTATTTT. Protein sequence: CASSQDSGAGTDTQYF.